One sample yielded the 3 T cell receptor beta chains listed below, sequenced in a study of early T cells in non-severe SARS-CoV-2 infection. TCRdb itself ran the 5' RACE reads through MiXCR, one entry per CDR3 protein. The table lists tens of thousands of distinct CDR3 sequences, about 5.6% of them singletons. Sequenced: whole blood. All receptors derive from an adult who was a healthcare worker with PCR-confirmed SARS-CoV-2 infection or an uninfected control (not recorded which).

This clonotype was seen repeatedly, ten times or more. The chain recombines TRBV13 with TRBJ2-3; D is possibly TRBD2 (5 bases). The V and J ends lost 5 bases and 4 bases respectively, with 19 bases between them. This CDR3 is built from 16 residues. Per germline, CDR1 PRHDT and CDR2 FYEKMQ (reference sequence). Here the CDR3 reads CASSPWGAVWADTQYF. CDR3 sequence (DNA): TGTGCCAGCAGCCCCTGGGGAGCCGTCTGGGCAGATACGCAGTATTTT.

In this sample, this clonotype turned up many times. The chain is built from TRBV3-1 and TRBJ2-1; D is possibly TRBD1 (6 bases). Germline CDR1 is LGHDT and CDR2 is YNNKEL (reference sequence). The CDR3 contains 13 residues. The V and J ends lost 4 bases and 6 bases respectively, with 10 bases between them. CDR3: CASSLRDTNEQFF. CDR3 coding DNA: TGTGCCAGCAGCCTCCGGGACACCAATGAGCAGTTCTTC.

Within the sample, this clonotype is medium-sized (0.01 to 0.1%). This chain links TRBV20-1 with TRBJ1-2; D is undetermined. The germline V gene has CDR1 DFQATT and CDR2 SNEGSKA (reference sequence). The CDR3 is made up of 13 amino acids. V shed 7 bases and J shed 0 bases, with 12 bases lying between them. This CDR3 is CSVLSGTNYGYTF. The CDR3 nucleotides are TGCAGTGTGCTCTCTGGCACTAACTATGGCTACACCTTC.